This paragraph reports one T cell receptor (beta chain). An end of the junction does not agree with germline; a read error may underlie this. Clinical symptoms, serum thyroxine, TRAb, thyroid ultrasound and orbital computed tomography established diagnosis. This specimen comes from a study of T cells in Graves' hyperthyroidism and ophthalmopathy. Study in general: Peripheral blood sampling occurred at initial diagnosis, before any treatment.

Regions amplified from RNA transcripts were the TCR beta CDR3 regions. The TCR CDR3 was amplified in a first-round RT-PCR using the HTBI primer set. TCRdb ran MiXCR on the multiplex PCR reads and lists one entry per CDR3 protein. The sample has around 450,000 distinct CDR3 sequences, roughly 14% seen once. Sequencing input: blood. The clonotype was recovered from a woman between 18 and 30 years old with Graves' hyperthyroidism.

The chain's CDR3 is CASYKATGKLFF. The DNA of the CDR3 is TGTGCCAGCTATAAAGCGACCGGGAAGCTGTTTTTT. V usage is TRBV7-8 and J usage is TRBJ2-2; tentative D call: TRBD2 (5 bases). This CDR3 comprises 12 residues. Germline V CDR1 and CDR2: SGHVS, FQNEAQ.